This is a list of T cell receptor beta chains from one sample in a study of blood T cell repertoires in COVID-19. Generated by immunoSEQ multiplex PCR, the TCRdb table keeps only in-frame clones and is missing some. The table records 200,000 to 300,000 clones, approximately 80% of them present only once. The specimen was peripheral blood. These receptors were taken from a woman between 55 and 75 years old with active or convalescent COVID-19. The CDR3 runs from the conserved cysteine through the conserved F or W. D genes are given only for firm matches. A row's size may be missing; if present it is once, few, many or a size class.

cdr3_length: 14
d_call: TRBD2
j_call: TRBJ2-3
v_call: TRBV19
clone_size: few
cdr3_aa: CASSAGSYTDTQYF
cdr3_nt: TGTGCCAGTTCAGCGGGATCCTACACAGATACGCAGTATTTT

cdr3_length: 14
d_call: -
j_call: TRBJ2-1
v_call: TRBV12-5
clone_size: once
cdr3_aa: CASGLYGEANEQFF
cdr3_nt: TGTGCTAGTGGTTTGTACGGGGAGGCGAATGAGCAGTTCTTC

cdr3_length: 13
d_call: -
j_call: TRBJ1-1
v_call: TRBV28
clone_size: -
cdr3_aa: CATRGGLNTEAFF
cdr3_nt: TGTGCCACCCGAGGGGGACTGAACACTGAAGCTTTCTTT

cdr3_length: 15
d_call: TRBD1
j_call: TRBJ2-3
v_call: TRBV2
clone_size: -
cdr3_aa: CASRAGGGSTDTQYF
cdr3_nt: TGTGCCAGCAGAGCAGGGGGCGGGAGCACAGATACGCAGTATTTT

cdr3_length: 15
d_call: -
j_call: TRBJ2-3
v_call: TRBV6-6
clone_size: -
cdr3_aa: CASSISQGGADTQYF
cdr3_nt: TGTGCCAGCAGTATCTCACAGGGGGGGGCAGATACGCAGTATTTT

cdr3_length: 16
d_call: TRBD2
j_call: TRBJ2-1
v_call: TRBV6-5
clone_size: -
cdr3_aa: CASSSLLAGGKNEQFF
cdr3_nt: TGTGCCAGCAGTTCCTTACTAGCGGGAGGGAAGAATGAGCAGTTCTTC

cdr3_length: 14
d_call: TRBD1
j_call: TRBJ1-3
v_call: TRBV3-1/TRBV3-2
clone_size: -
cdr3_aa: CASSLDRVGNTIYF
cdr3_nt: TGTGCCAGCAGCCTCGACAGGGTGGGAAACACCATATATTTT

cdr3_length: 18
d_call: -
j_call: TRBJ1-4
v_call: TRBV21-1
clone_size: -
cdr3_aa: CASSKRVYRVPFCEKLFF
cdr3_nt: TGTGCCAGCAGCAAAAGGGTGTACAGGGTTCCCTTTTGTGAAAAACTGTTTTTT

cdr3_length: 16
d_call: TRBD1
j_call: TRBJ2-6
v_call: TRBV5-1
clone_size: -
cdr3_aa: CASSPTGISGANVLTF
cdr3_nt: TGCGCCAGCAGCCCGACAGGGATCTCTGGGGCCAACGTCCTGACTTTC

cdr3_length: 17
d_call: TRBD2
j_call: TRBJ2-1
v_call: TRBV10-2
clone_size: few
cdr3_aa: CASSSGIWGDQYNEQFF
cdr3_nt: TGCGCCAGCAGTAGCGGGATTTGGGGCGACCAATACAATGAGCAGTTCTTC

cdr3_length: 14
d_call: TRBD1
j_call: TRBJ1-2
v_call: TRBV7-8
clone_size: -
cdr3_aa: CASSSTGATYGYTF
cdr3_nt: TGTGCCAGCAGCTCGACAGGGGCTACCTATGGCTACACCTTC

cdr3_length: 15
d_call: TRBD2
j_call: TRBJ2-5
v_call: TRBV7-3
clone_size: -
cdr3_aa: CASSLLAGSQETQYF
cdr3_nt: TGTGCCAGCAGCTTACTAGCGGGATCGCAAGAGACCCAGTACTTC

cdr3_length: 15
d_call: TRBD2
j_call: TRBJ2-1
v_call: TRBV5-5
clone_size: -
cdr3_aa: CASSLYTSGSIEQFF
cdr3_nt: TGTGCCAGCAGCTTGTATACTAGCGGGAGTATAGAGCAGTTCTTC

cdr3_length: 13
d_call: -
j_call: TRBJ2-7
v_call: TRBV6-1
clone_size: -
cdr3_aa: CASSELTVLEQYF
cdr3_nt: TGTGCCAGCAGTGAATTGACAGTCCTCGAGCAGTACTTC

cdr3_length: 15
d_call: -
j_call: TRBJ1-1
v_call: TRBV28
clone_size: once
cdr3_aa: CASRERRGWGTEAFF
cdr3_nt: TGTGCCAGCAGGGAAAGGAGGGGCTGGGGCACTGAAGCTTTCTTT

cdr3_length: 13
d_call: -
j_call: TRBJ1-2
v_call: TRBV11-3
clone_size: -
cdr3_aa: CASSLRAGYGYTF
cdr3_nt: TGTGCCAGCAGCTTAAGAGCGGGCTATGGCTACACCTTC

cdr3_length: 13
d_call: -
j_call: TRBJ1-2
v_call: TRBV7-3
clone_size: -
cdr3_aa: CASSFDRTYGYTF
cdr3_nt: TGTGCCAGCAGCTTCGACAGGACCTATGGCTACACCTTC

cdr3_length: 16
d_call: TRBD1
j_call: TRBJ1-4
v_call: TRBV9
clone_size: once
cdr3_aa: CASSLRATGGGEKLFF
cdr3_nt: TGTGCCAGCAGCTTGAGAGCGACAGGGGGCGGTGAAAAACTGTTTTTT

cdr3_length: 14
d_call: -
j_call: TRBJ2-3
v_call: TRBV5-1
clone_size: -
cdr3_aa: CASSLETGTDTQYF
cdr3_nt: TGCGCCAGCAGCTTGGAGACTGGCACAGATACGCAGTATTTT

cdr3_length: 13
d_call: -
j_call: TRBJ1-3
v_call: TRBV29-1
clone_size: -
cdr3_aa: CSVREAGGNTIYF
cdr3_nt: TGCAGCGTGAGGGAAGCTGGTGGAAACACCATATATTTT

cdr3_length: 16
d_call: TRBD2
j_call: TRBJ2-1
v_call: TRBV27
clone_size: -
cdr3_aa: CASSLSGGRAYNEQFF
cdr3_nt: TGTGCCAGCAGTTTGAGCGGGGGCCGCGCCTACAATGAGCAGTTCTTC

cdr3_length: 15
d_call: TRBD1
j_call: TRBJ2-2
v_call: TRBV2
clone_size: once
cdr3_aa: CASSMDRANTGELFF
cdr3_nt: TGTGCCAGCAGTATGGACAGGGCGAACACCGGGGAGCTGTTTTTT